What follows describes a single T cell receptor (beta chain). Seattle participants joined during active infection and were tracked over time. The sample originates from a study of blood T cell repertoires in COVID-19. Study-wide context: Acute and convalescent COVID-19 samples came from the United States, Italy and Spain.

Assay: immunoSEQ multiplex PCR; the TCRdb copy retains only in-frame clones and omits some. The sample has 200,000 to 250,000 clones, around four fifths seen once. Trimming pared 0 bases from V and 5 bases from J, leaving 11 bases between. CDR3 length: 13 residues. The germline gives CDR1 GTSNPN, CDR2 SVGIG (reference sequence). This receptor was taken from an elderly woman with COVID-19, enrolled during active disease. Sequenced: peripheral blood. The genes are TRBV30 and TRBJ2-7, with a possible D match to TRBD2 (6 bases). CDR3 sequence (DNA): TGTGCCTGGAGTGTACGGCGGGACCACGAGCAGTACTTC. It yields the protein CAWSVRRDHEQYF.